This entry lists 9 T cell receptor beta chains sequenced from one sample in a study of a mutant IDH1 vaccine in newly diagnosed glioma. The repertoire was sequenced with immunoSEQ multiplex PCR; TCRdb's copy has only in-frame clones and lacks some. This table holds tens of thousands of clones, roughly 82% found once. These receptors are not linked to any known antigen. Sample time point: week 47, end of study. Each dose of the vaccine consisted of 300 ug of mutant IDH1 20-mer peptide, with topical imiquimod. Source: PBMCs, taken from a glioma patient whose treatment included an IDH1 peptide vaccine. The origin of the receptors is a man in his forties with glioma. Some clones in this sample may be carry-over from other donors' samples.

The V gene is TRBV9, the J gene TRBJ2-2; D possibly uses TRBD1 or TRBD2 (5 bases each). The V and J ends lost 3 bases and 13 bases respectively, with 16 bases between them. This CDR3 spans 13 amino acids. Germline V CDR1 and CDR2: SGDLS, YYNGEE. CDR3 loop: CASSAPGPHTLFF. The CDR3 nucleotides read TGTGCCAGCAGCGCCCCGGGGCCCCATACGCTGTTTTTT.

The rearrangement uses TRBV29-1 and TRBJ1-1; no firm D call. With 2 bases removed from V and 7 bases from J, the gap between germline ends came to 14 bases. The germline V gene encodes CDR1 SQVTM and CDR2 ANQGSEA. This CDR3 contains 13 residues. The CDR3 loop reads CSVERLGRGEAFF. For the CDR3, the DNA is TGCAGCGTTGAAAGGCTAGGGAGAGGTGAAGCTTTCTTT. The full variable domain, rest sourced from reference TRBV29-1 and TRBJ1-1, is SAVISQKPSRDICQRGTSLTIQCQVDSQVTMMFWYRQQPGQSLTLIATANQGSEATYESGFVIDKFPISRPNLTFSTLTVSNMSPEDSSIYLCSVERLGRGEAFFGQGTRLTVV.

The CDR3 nucleotides are TGCGCCAGCAGCTTGGACGGGGTCCCGGAGACCCAGTACTTC. This encodes CASSLDGVPETQYF. The chain combines TRBV5-1 with TRBJ2-5; D is possibly TRBD2 (5 bases). The CDR3 covers 14 residues. CDR1 is SGHRS and CDR2 is YFSETQ in the germline V gene. The ends were cut back, 0 bases at V and 5 bases at J, with 11 bases in the middle.

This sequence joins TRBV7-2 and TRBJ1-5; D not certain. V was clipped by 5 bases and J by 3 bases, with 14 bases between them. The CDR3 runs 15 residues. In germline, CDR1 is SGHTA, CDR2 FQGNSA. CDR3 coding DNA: TGTGCCAGCAGCATTGGCGACACTCCCAATCAGCCCCAGCATTTT. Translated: CASSIGDTPNQPQHF.

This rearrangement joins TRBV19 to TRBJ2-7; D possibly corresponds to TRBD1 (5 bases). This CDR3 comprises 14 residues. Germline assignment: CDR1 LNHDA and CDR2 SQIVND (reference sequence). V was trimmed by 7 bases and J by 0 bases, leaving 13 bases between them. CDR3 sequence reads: CASTSDRSSYEQYF. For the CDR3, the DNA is TGTGCCAGTACCTCAGACAGAAGCTCCTACGAGCAGTACTTC. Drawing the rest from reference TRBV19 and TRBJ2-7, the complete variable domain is DGGITQSPKYLFRKEGQNVTLSCEQNLNHDAMYWYRQDPGQGLRLIYYSQIVNDFQKGDIAEGYSVSREKKESFPLTVTSAQKNPTAFYLCASTSDRSSYEQYFGPGTRLTVT.

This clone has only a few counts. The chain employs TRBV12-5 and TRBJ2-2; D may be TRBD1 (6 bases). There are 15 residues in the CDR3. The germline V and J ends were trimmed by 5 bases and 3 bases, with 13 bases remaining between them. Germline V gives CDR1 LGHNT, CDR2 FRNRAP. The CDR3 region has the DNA TGTGCTAGTGGTCCCAGGGACACATACACCGGGGAGCTGTTTTTT. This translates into CASGPRDTYTGELFF.

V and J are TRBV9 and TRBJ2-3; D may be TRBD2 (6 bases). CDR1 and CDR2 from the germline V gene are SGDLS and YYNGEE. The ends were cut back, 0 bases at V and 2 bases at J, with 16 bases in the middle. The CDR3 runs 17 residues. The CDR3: CASSVATGVQVTDTQYF. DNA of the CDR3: TGTGCCAGCAGCGTAGCTACGGGAGTTCAAGTCACAGATACGCAGTATTTT.

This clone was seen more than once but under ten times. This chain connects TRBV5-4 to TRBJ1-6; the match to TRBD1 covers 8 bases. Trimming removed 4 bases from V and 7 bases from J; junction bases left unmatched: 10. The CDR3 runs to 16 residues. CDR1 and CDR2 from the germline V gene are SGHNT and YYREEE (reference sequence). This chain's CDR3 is CASSPDRVQRNSPLHF. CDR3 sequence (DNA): TGTGCCAGCAGCCCGGACAGGGTACAACGCAATTCACCCCTCCACTTT.

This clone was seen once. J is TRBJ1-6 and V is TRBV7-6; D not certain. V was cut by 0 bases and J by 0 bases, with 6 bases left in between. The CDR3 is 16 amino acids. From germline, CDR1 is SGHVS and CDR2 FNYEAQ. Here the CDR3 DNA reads TGTGCCAGCAGCTTAGCACCTAGCTCCTATAATTCACCCCTCCACTTT. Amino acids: CASSLAPSSYNSPLHF.